This passage covers 12 T cell receptor beta chains from one sample sequenced in a study of cytomegalovirus exposure and HLA in healthy donors. The PCR made use of 60 Vbeta and 13 Jbeta primers. Generated by immunoSEQ multiplex PCR, the TCRdb table keeps only in-frame clones and is missing some. The data contain about 210,000 clones, 85% of them seen just once; the ten biggest clones take up 0.2% to 0.25%. The sequenced sample consisted of PBMCs. Every receptor here comes from a girl aged 2-10 years in good health and CMV-seronegative.

This sequence joins TRBV18 and TRBJ1-2; 8 positions agree with TRBD1. With 3 bases clipped from V and 6 bases from J, the junction kept 6 bases outside the gene matches. Germline CDR1 is KGHSH and CDR2 is LQKENI. CDR3 length equals 14 residues. Here the CDR3 reads CASSPTGDSNGYTF. The CDR3 DNA reads TGTGCCAGCTCACCGACAGGGGATTCGAATGGCTACACCTTC.

The J gene is TRBJ1-6, the V gene TRBV19, with D hard to call. Trimming took off 3 bases at V and 9 bases at J, with 15 bases between the two ends. The CDR3 consists of 15 residues. Germline V gives CDR1 LNHDA, CDR2 SQIVND (reference sequence). CDR3 nucleotide sequence: TGTGCCAGTAGTATGCCACCGATTAACGGTTCACCCCTCCACTTT. It is translated as CASSMPPINGSPLHF.

This clone occurred a few times. CDR3 residues: CATKTSGSGSYNEQFF. For the CDR3, the DNA is TGCGCCACCAAAACTAGCGGGAGTGGTTCCTACAATGAGCAGTTCTTC. The gene calls are TRBV5-1 and TRBJ2-1, with 11 bases aligning to TRBD2. After removal of 9 bases from V and 1 base from J, the junction contained 9 bases not matched to a gene. The CDR3 is 16 residues long. Germline assignment: CDR1 SGHRS and CDR2 YFSETQ.

The chain recombines TRBV4-1 with TRBJ1-2; 9 bases are shared with TRBD1. The CDR3 runs 14 residues. Germline CDR1 reads MGHRA; CDR2 reads YSYEKL. V was pared by 2 bases and J by 6 bases, with 4 bases of the junction left unmatched. As DNA, the CDR3 is TGCGCCAGCAGCCAACCCGGACAGGGGCATGGCTACACCTTC. It encodes CASSQPGQGHGYTF.

This clone was counted only a few times. The V gene is TRBV19, the J gene TRBJ2-5; a weak D match, TRBD1 (8 bases). The CDR3 extends over 15 amino acids. The V gene's germline CDR1 is LNHDA and CDR2 SQIVND (reference sequence). V lost 8 bases and J 2 bases, leaving 18 bases between the germline ends. The CDR3 coding sequence is TGTGCCAGTGATCAAGGACAGGGAGGGCAAGAGACCCAGTACTTC. This encodes CASDQGQGGQETQYF. Complete variable domain (other parts from reference TRBV19 and TRBJ2-5): DGGITQSPKYLFRKEGQNVTLSCEQNLNHDAMYWYRQDPGQGLRLIYYSQIVNDFQKGDIAEGYSVSREKKESFPLTVTSAQKNPTAFYLCASDQGQGGQETQYFGPGTRLLVL.

This clone has only a few counts. The chain carries TRBV21-1 and TRBJ2-7; TRBD2 is the table's D call and was not checked against the DNA. TRBV21-1 is deemed a pseudogene. The CDR3 spans 15 residues. This CDR3 is CASSKEHGVYYEQYF. In DNA form, the CDR3 reads TGTGCCAGCAGCAAAGAACACGGAGTCTACTACGAGCAGTACTTC.

The chain uses TRBV2 and TRBJ2-2; TRBD1 might be the D (6 bases). Trimming left V 7 bases short and J 4 bases short, with 13 bases between. The CDR3 loop spans 14 amino acids. The germline V gene encodes CDR1 SNHLY and CDR2 FYNNEI. The CDR3 region is CASMGAGTTGELFF. The CDR3 DNA is TGTGCCAGCATGGGGGCAGGGACCACCGGGGAGCTGTTTTTT.

The genes are TRBV7-8 and TRBJ2-3, with D maybe TRBD1 (5 bases). CDR1 SGHVS and CDR2 FQNEAQ come from the germline V gene. The CDR3 has 17 residues. Deletions cut 1 base from V and 4 bases from J, with 18 bases between. The CDR3 loop reads CASSLESGQGIADTQYF. Here the CDR3 DNA reads TGTGCCAGCAGCTTAGAATCCGGGCAGGGTATCGCAGATACGCAGTATTTT.

This rearrangement joins TRBV2 to TRBJ2-5; TRBD1 agrees at 7 bases. The CDR3 has 14 amino acids. Germline trimming cut 5 bases from V and 2 bases from J; bases unmatched to any gene: 5. Germline CDR1 reads SNHLY; CDR2 reads FYNNEI. The CDR3, as DNA: TGTGCCAGCAGTCCGACAGGGCCACAAGAGACCCAGTACTTC. It specifies CASSPTGPQETQYF.

The count of this clone is one. The same CDR3 is also encoded by other DNA sequences in this sample. The rearrangement links TRBV6-1 to TRBJ2-7; 10 bases map to TRBD1. The ends lost 6 bases at V and 3 bases at J; junction bases unmatched: 2. The CDR3 covers 13 residues. Germline lookup yields CDR1 MNHNS and CDR2 SASEGT. This chain's CDR3 is CASRRDRGYEQYF. DNA for the CDR3: TGTGCCAGCAGGCGGGACAGGGGCTACGAGCAGTACTTC.

V gene TRBV4-1 combines with J gene TRBJ2-3, with a weak D call TRBD2 (6 bases). The CDR3 runs 16 residues. Trimming took 0 bases from V and 2 from J, leaving 12 bases between them. Germline V lookup: CDR1 MGHRA, CDR2 YSYEKL. CDR3 DNA sequence: TGCGCCAGCAGCCAAGATGGAGGGGCCTTCACAGATACGCAGTATTTT. Protein sequence: CASSQDGGAFTDTQYF.

The V call is TRBV7-6, the J call TRBJ1-6; TRBD1 agrees at 8 bases. Germline V gene lookup returns CDR1 SGHVS and CDR2 FNYEAQ. V dropped 0 bases and J dropped 6; count of bases not matched to a gene: 1. This CDR3 is built from 15 residues. The CDR3 nucleotides read TGTGCCAGCAGCTTAGCCGGACAGGGTAATTCACCCCTCCACTTT. This encodes CASSLAGQGNSPLHF.